These T cell receptor beta chains were read from a single sample in a study of T cell changes during pregnancy in multiple sclerosis. The protocol was immunoSEQ multiplex PCR, while the TCRdb copy is restricted to in-frame clones and leaves out a portion. The data show some 25,000 clones, 88% seen once. This specimen consisted of CD4+ T cells from peripheral blood mononuclear cells, obtained in the first trimester of pregnancy. These receptors all come from a female donor in good health, enrolled as a control in a pregnancy study. Each CDR3 is given with its conserved first and last residue. A D gene is named only where the DNA matches it firmly.

cdr3_length	d_call	v_call	cdr3_aa
14	TRBD1	TRBV7-8	CASSLGRGSYGYTF
14	-	TRBV6-5	CASRATVSGNTIYF
13	-	TRBV19	CASKSQISYEQYF
17	-	TRBV2	CASSDDRRWRVSYEQYF
14	-	TRBV11-2	CASSFGNSGETQYF
15	TRBD2	TRBV18	CASSPTNGRGYEQYF
17	-	TRBV7-8	CASSLATSGQGYYEQYF
15	TRBD1	TRBV4-1	CASSQEGQFGNTIYF
17	-	TRBV21-1	CATGGPGLAGGFNIQYF
15	-	TRBV30	CAWSVLGPEYYGHTF
20	-	TRBV18	CASSPYTRVEASRLNTEAFF
15	-	TRBV27	CASSLRRHNSFEQYF
14	-	TRBV5-1	CASSLAAGNTEAFF
18	-	TRBV5-1	CASSVPDGRKRDNNEQFF
15	TRBD1	TRBV7-9	CASSLGGRGSGEQYF
16	TRBD1	TRBV4-1	CASSQFIALGGSGYTF
15	TRBD2	TRBV7-3	CASSPTSGGPTEQFF
17	TRBD2	TRBV7-9	CASSPGTLAGSTDTQYF
17	-	TRBV4-1	CASSLAVGGGGRDGYTF
14	-	TRBV9	CASSVEGNNSPLHF
14	-	TRBV7-9	CASSLDRAREKLFF
13	-	TRBV10-1	CASNPRSRRVAFF
13	TRBD1	TRBV9	CASSVEGAFGYTF
16	-	TRBV6-1	CASSESSNRVGYGYTF
17	TRBD1	TRBV28	CASSLPDRGYYTGELFF
16	-	TRBV6-1	CASSARGARVSQPQHF
15	TRBD1	TRBV30	CAWSTGTGYYQPQHF
15	TRBD1	TRBV6-6	CASRPGQGNTGELFF
12	-	TRBV29-1	CSVEVNQETQYF
17	-	TRBV2	CASSGLIGATSTDTQYF
14	-	TRBV5-1	CASSSRQEEEKLFF
13	TRBD1	TRBV6-5	CASRGDRTLGYTF
15	TRBD1	TRBV2	CASKDRTGEGYEQYF
14	-	TRBV6-5	CASSPRGGPYEQYF
14	TRBD1	TRBV7-9	CASSLGTGSEKLFF
16	-	TRBV28	CASSIADGGGRETQYF
16	-	TRBV2	CASSVGGGNSNQPQHF
15	-	TRBV4-1	CASSQDGTWGDEQYF
13	TRBD2	TRBV27	CASRGTSLETQYF
13	-	TRBV7-2	CASSPRRLDTIYF
14	TRBD2	TRBV7-7	CASSFGTSSREQFF
11	TRBD1	TRBV28	CASRQGRGYTF
17	TRBD2	TRBV7-8	CASSLAALAAGGREQFF
19	TRBD2	TRBV5-8	CASSFFASGSPRTYNEQFF
16	-	TRBV7-8	CASSEHDRGSGNTIYF
13	-	TRBV28	CASSQDMNTEAFF
15	-	TRBV19	CASSIVLSGANVLTF
11	-	TRBV29-1	CSVQSPYEQYF
14	-	TRBV28	CASSLRRENTEAFF
15	TRBD1	TRBV5-1	CASSLQGANTGELFF
15	-	TRBV30	CAWSVVTGVNEKLFF
14	-	TRBV5-1	CASRIQGENTEAFF
15	TRBD1	TRBV6-1	CASRGDRGIYNEQFF
20	-	TRBV5-1	CASSLAAQGPFFSSGNTIYF
13	-	TRBV7-9	CASSPDLRHGYTF
14	TRBD1	TRBV6-6	CASSSLGQGVAQYF
11	-	TRBV6-6	CASSLTDTQYF